This T cell receptor beta chain was captured by sequencing in a study of CD8 T cells in ankylosing spondylitis. This CDR3 contains 12 residues. With 6 bases removed from V and 6 bases from J, the gap between germline ends came to 11 bases. From germline, CDR1 is SNHLY and CDR2 FYNNEI. TCRdb passed the 5' RACE reads through MiXCR, listing each CDR3 protein once. The sample yields more than 100,000 distinct CDR3 sequences, 10% to 12% seen once. The sequencing sample was made of blood, either unsorted or a sorted T cell fraction (not recorded which). The sequence was collected from a female donor with ankylosing spondylitis or in good health (not recorded which). The genes are TRBV2 and TRBJ1-2; no definite D call. CDR3 sequence: CASRIRRDGYTF. In DNA form, the CDR3 reads TGTGCCAGCAGGATCAGACGGGATGGCTACACCTTC. The full variable domain, its missing parts supplied by reference TRBV2 and TRBJ1-2, is EPEVTQTPSHQVTQMGQEVILRCVPISNHLYFYWYRQILGQKVEFLVSFYNNEISEKSEIFDDQFSVERPDGSNFTLKIRSTKLEDSAMYFCASRIRRDGYTFGSGTRLTVV.